This T cell receptor (beta chain) was documented in a study of T-cell memory formation after mild COVID-19. TCRdb analysed the 5' RACE reads with MiXCR anew, one entry per CDR3 protein. The sample records about 84,000 distinct CDR3 sequences, about 15% being singletons. The CDR3 contains 12 residues. Germline V gene sequence: CDR1 SQVTM, CDR2 ANQGSEA. V lost 6 bases to trimming and J lost 1 base, with 9 bases between them. This clonotype was obtained from an adult woman who had mild COVID-19 (a few samples of this study predate the infection). Cell type and time point are not known. The V and J genes are TRBV29-1 and TRBJ1-2; a weak D match, TRBD1 (6 bases). Material: PBMCs or a T cell subset sorted from them (not recorded which). The CDR3 loop reads CSVNRDNYGYTF. The CDR3 region has the DNA TGCAGCGTAAACAGGGATAACTATGGCTACACCTTC.